The following is a T cell receptor beta chain sequence with its context. This sample is part of a study of blood T cell repertoires in COVID-19. The repertoire was sequenced with immunoSEQ multiplex PCR; TCRdb's copy has only in-frame clones and lacks some. This table holds about 260,000 clones, about nine tenths found once. Germline V CDR1 and CDR2: MNHEY, SVGAGI. This CDR3 spans 16 amino acids. Trimming cost V 4 bases and J 0 bases, with 14 bases left between them. Sequencing input: peripheral blood. The chain links TRBV6-5 to TRBJ2-3; a weak D match, TRBD2 (6 bases). The clonotype originates from a woman in her 50s who had recovered from COVID-19. In DNA, the CDR3 is TGTGCCAGCAGTTCTCCCTCACGGGGGAGCACAGATACGCAGTATTTT. This translates into CASSSPSRGSTDTQYF.